This T cell receptor (beta chain) was sequenced during a study of CD8 T cells in ankylosing spondylitis (dated by TCRdb to the late 2010s). Background for the entire study: The study set out to find disease-linked TCR variants by profiling T cell receptor beta repertoires in ankylosing spondylitis patients and healthy donors. In total, the full study cohort was made up of roughly 110 healthy donors and about two dozen ankylosing spondylitis patients. Peripheral blood was sampled, and synovial fluid was also collected from ankylosing spondylitis patients.

The reads were generated on an Illumina HiSeq 2500. Quantitative 5'-RACE with molecular barcodes was used to prepare TCR beta libraries. The original methods were these. A new computational method, built on a probabilistic model of VDJ rearrangement, was used to identify disease-linked TCR variants. In TCRdb, the public reads were trimmed at Q25 with fastp and aligned with MiXCR, with productive beta chains retained. Each CDR3 protein appears once, grouped with its most common genes and DNA. Here the V and J calls rest on TCRdb's processing, not on the authors' analysis. The sample yields roughly 130,000 distinct CDR3 sequences; around 15% were counted once. Under 3% of the sample rests with the top ten. Comments on this clonotype: The specificity of this receptor is unknown. A read error may be the cause here, since a much bigger clone is one base away.

The paper as a whole reports these results and caveats: Blood from ankylosing spondylitis patients appeared to be characterized by a TCR beta motif made up of about 8 highly homologous amino acid variants. The disease-linked clones showed a CD8+ phenotype and occurred at relatively low frequencies in peripheral blood. Some motif variants had previously been reported in the synovial fluid and blood of reactive arthritis patients, which suggests shared mechanisms of disease initiation. The disease-linked clones were reported to be significantly enriched in matched synovial fluid samples from ankylosing spondylitis patients.

The CDR3 runs 14 amino acids, cysteine and phenylalanine included. Just the 42-base CDR3 DNA is kept, in frame starting at base 1. V lost 7 bases and J lost 7 bases; the stretch between them is 20 bases long. Based on the germline V gene (reference sequence), the CDR1 and CDR2 sequences are DFQATT and SNEGSKA. This receptor was taken from a female donor with ankylosing spondylitis or in good health (not recorded which). The sequence is built from TRBV20-1 and TRBJ1-5; matching of 6 bases hints at TRBD1 as the D gene. Sequencing was performed on blood, either unsorted or a sorted T cell fraction (not recorded which). The DNA reads as follows: TGCAGTGTTGTAATAGGGGGGGCCGTCCAGCCCCAGCATTTT. Translated, this gives CSVVIGGAVQPQHF.